The 30 T cell receptor beta chains in this list originate from one sample, sequenced in a study of blood T cell repertoires in COVID-19. This table comes from immunoSEQ multiplex PCR, and its TCRdb copy is limited to in-frame clones, with some not included. The table shows approximately 200,000 clones, with under 85% occurring only once. Sequenced material: peripheral blood. The receptor set was obtained from a man aged 55 to 70 with active or convalescent COVID-19.

The rearrangement uses TRBV24-1 and TRBJ2-3, with 12 nucleotides matching TRBD2. J was trimmed by 3 bases and V by 7 bases; bases with no gene match: 4. Germline assignment: CDR1 KGHDR and CDR2 SFDVKD. This CDR3 is 15 amino acids long. CDR3 DNA: TGTGCCACCAGGCCGACTAGCGGGAGTACAGATACGCAGTATTTT. Protein product: CATRPTSGSTDTQYF.

V usage is TRBV15 and J usage is TRBJ2-7; D may be TRBD1 (5 bases). Trimming took off 3 bases at V and 1 base at J, with 10 bases between the two ends. The CDR3 extends over 14 amino acids. Germline values: CDR1 LNHNV, CDR2 YYDKDF (reference sequence). The CDR3 DNA follows: TGTGCCACCAGCAGGGGTGGGGCTTCCTACGAGCAGTACTTC. It encodes CATSRGGASYEQYF.

The rearrangement links TRBV5-1 to TRBJ1-2; the D is unclear. There are 13 residues in the CDR3. Germline V gene lookup returns CDR1 SGHRS and CDR2 YFSETQ. V lost 4 bases and J 3 bases, leaving 10 bases between the germline ends. As DNA, the CDR3 is TGCGCCAGCAGCCTCTCCGGGGACTATGGCTACACCTTC. Translated: CASSLSGDYGYTF.

V and J are TRBV7-2 and TRBJ1-2, with 10 bases identical to TRBD1. The V gene's germline CDR1 is SGHTA and CDR2 FQGNSA. Trimming removed 4 bases from V and 7 bases from J; junction bases left unmatched: 9. The CDR3 has 15 residues. The CDR3 coding sequence is TGTGCCAGCAGCTCCCAAATGACAGGGGGCTTTGGCTACACCTTC. Translating gives CASSSQMTGGFGYTF.

V gene TRBV6-2 or TRBV6-3 combines with J gene TRBJ1-5; weak D call: TRBD1 (6 bases). This CDR3 is built from 12 residues. Germline lookup yields CDR1 MNHEY and CDR2 SVGEGT. V shed 0 bases and J shed 10 bases, with 7 bases lying between them. CDR3: CASSYSTGPQHF. The CDR3 nucleotides read TGTGCCAGCAGTTACTCGACAGGCCCCCAGCATTTT.

This chain joins TRBV5-8 and TRBJ1-1; D is possibly TRBD1 (6 bases). The germline gives CDR1 SGHTS, CDR2 YDEGEE. Trimming left V 4 bases short and J 1 base short, with 14 bases between. This CDR3 is 15 amino acids long. As DNA, the CDR3 is TGTGCCAGCAGCCATCCGGGACACTCGAACACTGAAGCTTTCTTT. This gives the protein CASSHPGHSNTEAFF. The full variable domain, rest sourced from reference TRBV5-8 and TRBJ1-1, is EAGVTQSPTHLIKTRGQQATLRCSPISGHTSVYWYQQALGLGLQFLLWYDEGEERNRGNFPPRFSGRQFPNYSSELNVNALELEDSALYLCASSHPGHSNTEAFFGQGTRLTVV.

This chain connects TRBV5-1 to TRBJ2-1; possibly TRBD1 for D (7 bases). Trimming stripped 3 bases from V and 2 bases from J, with 12 bases between. The CDR3 has 15 amino acids. Germline CDR1 and CDR2: SGHRS and YFSETQ. The CDR3 nucleotides read TGCGCCAGCAGCTCCCAGGGGGGCACCTACAATGAGCAGTTCTTC. Translated, it gives CASSSQGGTYNEQFF.

The rearrangement uses TRBV11-2 and TRBJ2-7, with D possibly being TRBD2 (5 bases). Germline values: CDR1 SGHAT, CDR2 FQNNGV. Between the trimmed V and J ends, which lost 10 bases and 0 bases, there was a span of 7 bases. This CDR3 has 11 residues. The CDR3 DNA reads as TGTGCCACGGGGAGCTCCTACGAGCAGTACTTC. Translation gives CATGSSYEQYF.

The gene calls are TRBV2 and TRBJ2-6; tentative D call: TRBD1 (5 bases). Trimming stripped 6 bases from V and 0 bases from J, with 12 bases between. CDR3 length: 16 residues. Germline V gene sequence: CDR1 SNHLY, CDR2 FYNNEI. CDR3: CASRPGHLSGANVLTF. The CDR3, as DNA: TGTGCCAGCAGGCCCGGACACCTCTCTGGGGCCAACGTCCTGACTTTC.

The rearrangement links TRBV5-1 to TRBJ2-5, with 8 bases lining up with TRBD2. This CDR3 region has 14 residues. With 4 bases clipped from V and 5 bases from J, the junction kept 7 bases outside the gene matches. CDR1 and CDR2 (germline): SGHRS, YFSETQ. CDR3 sequence reads: CASSRGLVEETQYF. CDR3 coding DNA: TGCGCCAGCAGCAGGGGACTAGTCGAGGAGACCCAGTACTTC.

The genes are TRBV5-1 and TRBJ2-5; D is perhaps TRBD2 (5 bases). The CDR3 is 15 amino acids. V lost 2 bases and J lost 2, with 13 bases in between. Germline V gives CDR1 SGHRS, CDR2 YFSETQ. CDR3 region: CASSFGRGLQETQYF. The CDR3 region has the DNA TGCGCCAGCAGCTTCGGACGGGGTCTACAAGAGACCCAGTACTTC.

The chain recombines TRBV4-1 with TRBJ2-7; 10 bases map to TRBD2. Germline CDR1 and CDR2: MGHRA and YSYEKL. The CDR3 is made up of 16 amino acids. V lost 1 base and J lost 7; bases outside the gene matches: 10. CDR3 nucleotides: TGCGCCAGCAGCCAAGGGTCAAGCGGGAGGGTTAGGGAGCAGTACTTC. Its translation is CASSQGSSGRVREQYF.

This clone showed up just a few times. The CDR3 reads CASSVQGETQYF. The CDR3 nucleotides are TGTGCCAGCAGTGTACAGGGAGAGACCCAGTACTTC. This chain joins TRBV2 and TRBJ2-5; D possibly corresponds to TRBD1 (6 bases). Trimming removed 4 bases at V and 4 bases at J, with 7 bases between. CDR1 SNHLY and CDR2 FYNNEI come from the germline V gene. The CDR3 length is 12 residues.

The V call is TRBV27, the J call TRBJ2-2, with 7 bases matching TRBD1. This CDR3 contains 14 residues. In germline, CDR1 is MNHEY, CDR2 SMNVEV (reference sequence). V lost 5 bases and J lost 5; bases outside the gene matches: 5. DNA for the CDR3: TGTGCCAGCAGTCTAGGGGGACAGACCGGGGAGCTGTTTTTT. It is translated as CASSLGGQTGELFF.

The chain joins TRBV10-3 to TRBJ1-2; D is uncertain. Germline loops: CDR1 ENHRY, CDR2 SYGVKD. Trimming left V 8 bases short and J 6 bases short, with 10 bases between. The CDR3 spans 11 residues. This CDR3 is CAIGEGDGYTF. The CDR3 DNA is TGTGCCATCGGAGAGGGTGATGGCTACACCTTC.

This clone was observed a handful of times. This sequence joins TRBV3-1 (or the pseudogene TRBV3-2) and TRBJ2-1; 9 nucleotides agree with TRBD2. The germline CDR1 and CDR2 sequences are LGHDT and YNNKEL (reference sequence). With V trimmed by 1 base and J by 9 bases, 13 bases remained unmatched. The CDR3 runs 17 residues. CDR3 nucleotide sequence: TGTGCCAGCAGCCAAGTTTGGTGGCTAGCGGGAATGGGTGAGCAGTTCTTC. It is translated as CASSQVWWLAGMGEQFF.

The gene calls are TRBV18 and TRBJ2-3, with 12 bases identical to TRBD1. Germline loops: CDR1 KGHSH, CDR2 LQKENI. The CDR3 is 17 residues long. V lost 3 bases and J lost 1; bases outside the gene matches: 5. CDR3 loop: CASSPRDRGRGTDTQYF. CDR3 nucleotide sequence: TGTGCCAGCTCACCCCGGGACAGGGGGCGAGGCACAGATACGCAGTATTTT.

The chain links TRBV18 to TRBJ1-2; 7 bases align to TRBD1. V dropped 3 bases and J dropped 6; count of bases not matched to a gene: 13. CDR3 length: 16 amino acids. The germline V gene has CDR1 KGHSH and CDR2 LQKENI. CDR3: CASSPRLTGEVDGYTF. Written as DNA, the CDR3 is TGTGCCAGCTCACCTAGACTTACAGGGGAAGTAGATGGCTACACCTTC.

The V and J genes are TRBV3-1 (or the pseudogene TRBV3-2) and TRBJ2-2; 7 positions match TRBD1. V lost 0 bases, J lost 9 bases, and 10 bases stayed unmatched. Germline assignment: CDR1 LGHDT and CDR2 YNNKEL (reference sequence). The CDR3 has 16 residues. The CDR3 sequence is CASSQDQGGAGRELFF. CDR3 in DNA: TGTGCCAGCAGCCAAGATCAAGGGGGCGCTGGCAGGGAGCTGTTTTTT.

This chain joins TRBV10-1 and TRBJ2-3; 8 nucleotides agree with TRBD1. This CDR3 is built from 14 residues. The V segment lost 7 bases and the J segment 6 bases; nucleotides outside the gene matches: 9. The germline V gene has CDR1 WNHNN and CDR2 SYGVQD (reference sequence). The CDR3 is CASMRQGALDTQYF. The CDR3 DNA reads TGCGCCAGCATGAGGCAGGGGGCGTTGGATACGCAGTATTTT.

The chain's CDR3 is CAISERVGQGALGEAFF. The CDR3 DNA sequence: TGTGCCATCAGTGAGAGGGTTGGGCAGGGGGCGCTGGGTGAAGCTTTCTTT. V gene TRBV10-3 combines with J gene TRBJ1-1; TRBD1 aligns across 8 bases. With V trimmed by 2 bases and J by 7 bases, 15 bases remained unmatched. This CDR3 has 17 amino acids. Germline V CDR1 and CDR2: ENHRY, SYGVKD.

Worth noting for this clone: Other DNA sequences from this sample encode an identical CDR3 as well. The chain recombines TRBV28 with TRBJ1-2, with 9 bases aligning to TRBD1. Germline CDR1 is MDHEN and CDR2 is SYDVKM. With 5 bases clipped from V and 0 bases from J, the junction kept 1 base outside the gene matches. This CDR3 spans 14 amino acids. CDR3 sequence (DNA): TGTGCCAGCAGTCGGGACAGGGCTAACTATGGCTACACCTTC. Translated, it gives CASSRDRANYGYTF.

This chain connects TRBV5-1 to TRBJ2-5; 12 bases are shared with TRBD2. This CDR3 has 17 residues. Per the germline V gene, CDR1 is SGHRS and CDR2 is YFSETQ. V gave up 4 bases and J gave up 4 bases; unmatched junction bases: 11. CDR3 nucleotides: TGCGCCAGCAGCAAACTAGCGGGAGGCCCGCTAGGAGAGACCCAGTACTTC. This sequence encodes CASSKLAGGPLGETQYF. The full variable domain, in which reference TRBV5-1 and TRBJ2-5 provide the parts outside the CDR3, is KAGVTQTPRYLIKTRGQQVTLSCSPISGHRSVSWYQQTPGQGLQFLFEYFSETQRNKGNFPGRFSGRQFSNSRSEMNVSTLELGDSALYLCASSKLAGGPLGETQYFGPGTRLLVL.

The V and J genes are TRBV13 and TRBJ2-3; 11 bases agree with TRBD2. V was clipped by 0 bases and J by 5 bases; unmatched bases: 10. CDR1 is PRHDT, CDR2 FYEKMQ, per germline (reference sequence). This CDR3 comprises 18 residues. CDR3 amino acids: CASSLGLVLAGGGDTQYF. In DNA form, the CDR3 reads TGTGCCAGCAGCTTAGGCCTCGTCCTAGCGGGAGGTGGAGATACGCAGTATTTT.

The chain employs TRBV19 and TRBJ2-1; 13 nucleotides align to TRBD2. The CDR3 covers 17 residues. Germline CDR1 LNHDA, CDR2 SQIVND (reference sequence). J gave up 7 bases and V 4 bases, and 10 bases lay outside the gene matches. The CDR3 sequence is CASSTRTSGRGTNEQFF. CDR3 nucleotide sequence: TGTGCCAGTAGTACCCGAACTAGCGGGAGGGGAACAAATGAGCAGTTCTTC.

The chain couples TRBV5-1 to TRBJ2-3, with 9 nucleotides matching TRBD1. The CDR3 sequence is 14 residues long. Germline values: CDR1 SGHRS, CDR2 YFSETQ. V gave up 4 bases and J gave up 4 bases; unmatched junction bases: 4. CDR3 amino acids: CASSVGQGADTQYF. CDR3 in DNA: TGCGCCAGCAGCGTGGGACAGGGCGCAGATACGCAGTATTTT.

This sequence joins TRBV9 and TRBJ2-3; D uncertain. Trimming removed 4 bases from V and 4 bases from J, with 13 bases in between. This CDR3 is built from 14 residues. Looked up from germline, CDR1 is SGDLS and CDR2 is YYNGEE. The CDR3 is CASSLLGVPDTQYF. CDR3 nucleotides: TGTGCCAGCAGCCTTCTTGGAGTTCCAGATACGCAGTATTTT.

This clone was observed a handful of times. The V gene is TRBV12-5, the J gene TRBJ1-2; D is undetermined. The V gene's germline CDR1 is LGHNT and CDR2 FRNRAP. V lost 3 bases to trimming and J lost 0 bases, with 2 bases between them. The CDR3 is made up of 12 amino acids. In nucleotides, the CDR3 is TGTGCTAGTGGTTTCTCTAACTATGGCTACACCTTC. This codes for CASGFSNYGYTF.

V and J are TRBV7-8 and TRBJ1-2; D is ambiguous. Germline loops: CDR1 SGHVS, CDR2 FQNEAQ. The V end was cut by 1 base, the J end by 5 bases, with 17 bases between. The CDR3 consists of 16 residues. The CDR3 spells CASSLVGGPSSYGYTF. CDR3 in DNA: TGTGCCAGCAGCTTAGTCGGAGGCCCATCGAGTTATGGCTACACCTTC.

V usage is TRBV5-1 and J usage is TRBJ2-2; D not certain. The germline V and J ends were trimmed by 0 bases and 1 base, with 4 bases remaining between them. This CDR3 spans 14 amino acids. Per germline, CDR1 SGHRS and CDR2 YFSETQ. This CDR3 is CASSLALNTGELFF. The CDR3 DNA reads as TGCGCCAGCAGCTTGGCTCTGAACACCGGGGAGCTGTTTTTT.